Sequencing of this T cell receptor (beta chain) was carried out in a study of low-dose radiotherapy and immunotherapy resistance in tumors. Whole-study context: Treatment consisted of nivolumab 240 mg every two weeks and ipilimumab 1 mg/kg every six weeks, given intravenously to patients. The study administered intravenous cyclophosphamide at 200 mg/m2 every two weeks, one day ahead of radiation and immunotherapy.

Gene-specific TRAV and TRBV primers were used for first-strand cDNA, covering alpha and beta chains. With a V-primer adapter and a constant-region primer, TCRs were amplified for about 19 PCR cycles. After the mRNA was isolated, it was amplified using in vitro transcription. TCRdb reprocessed the reads with MiXCR, giving one entry per CDR3 protein. The table has approximately 89,000 distinct CDR3 sequences, approximately 17% seen once. V was shortened by 0 bases and J by 4 bases, with 12 bases between the two germline ends. The CDR3 totals 16 residues. Germline CDR1 MGHRA, CDR2 YSYEKL. As for time point: before trial treatment. All eligible patients presented with advanced solid tumors that contained no tumor-infiltrating lymphocytes. This clonotype has at least ten counts.

This sequence was found in a male donor with prostate cancer. The J gene is TRBJ2-2, the V gene TRBV4-1, with D possibly being TRBD1 or TRBD2 (6 bases each). The sequencing used PBMCs, collected before treatment. DNA for the CDR3: TGCGCCAGCAGCCAAGAAGAGGGGGGTACCACCGGGGAGCTGTTTTTT. This codes for CASSQEEGGTTGELFF.